Described below is a single T cell receptor beta chain sequence and its context. Its antigen remains unidentified. The length of the CDR3 is 17 residues. The germline V gene has CDR1 KGHSH and CDR2 LQKENI. This entry belongs to a study of monozygotic twins with inflammatory bowel disease. Notes on the study in general: Treatment differences in immunosuppression may have added variability to the repertoires of patients.

TCRalpha and TCRbeta cDNA went through two nested PCRs of approximately 17 and 9 cycles. Each CDR3 protein gets one entry in TCRdb, which reprocessed the 5' RACE reads and gives no DNA. In total, the table holds under 200,000 distinct CDR3 sequences. The sample was blood. The TCR sequence derives from a human donor with ulcerative colitis or Crohn's disease, or a healthy co-twin of an affected twin (not recorded which). The V gene is TRBV18, the J gene TRBJ2-3; lacking DNA, the TRBD1 call made by TCRdb goes unchecked. CDR3 in amino acids: CASSPLPLGGKTDTQYF.